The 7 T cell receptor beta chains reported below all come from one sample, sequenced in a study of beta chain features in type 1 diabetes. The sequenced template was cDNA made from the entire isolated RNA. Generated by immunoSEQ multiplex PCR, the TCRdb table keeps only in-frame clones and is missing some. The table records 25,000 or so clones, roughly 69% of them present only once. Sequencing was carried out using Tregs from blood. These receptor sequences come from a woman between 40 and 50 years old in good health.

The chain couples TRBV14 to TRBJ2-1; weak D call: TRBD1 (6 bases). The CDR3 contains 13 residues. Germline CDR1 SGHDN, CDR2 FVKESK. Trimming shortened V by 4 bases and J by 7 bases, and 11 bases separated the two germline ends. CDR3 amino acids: CASSPGTGNEQFF. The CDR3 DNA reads TGTGCCAGCAGCCCAGGAACAGGGAATGAGCAGTTCTTC.

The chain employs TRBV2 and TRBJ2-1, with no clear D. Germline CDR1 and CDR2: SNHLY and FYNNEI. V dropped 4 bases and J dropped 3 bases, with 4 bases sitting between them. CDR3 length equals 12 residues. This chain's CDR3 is CASSVFYNEQFF. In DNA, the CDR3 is TGTGCCAGCAGTGTATTCTACAATGAGCAGTTCTTC.

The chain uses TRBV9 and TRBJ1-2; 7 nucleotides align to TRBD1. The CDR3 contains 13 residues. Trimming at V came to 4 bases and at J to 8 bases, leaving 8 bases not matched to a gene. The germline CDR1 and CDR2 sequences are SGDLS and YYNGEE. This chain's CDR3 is CASSQTGLWGYTF. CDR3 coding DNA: TGTGCCAGCAGCCAGACAGGGCTCTGGGGCTACACCTTC.

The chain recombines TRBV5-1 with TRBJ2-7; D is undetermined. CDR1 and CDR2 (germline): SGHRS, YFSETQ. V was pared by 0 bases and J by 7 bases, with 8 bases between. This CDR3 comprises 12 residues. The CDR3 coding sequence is TGCGCCAGCAGCTTGGTGTCTCAGGAGCAGTACTTC. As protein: CASSLVSQEQYF.

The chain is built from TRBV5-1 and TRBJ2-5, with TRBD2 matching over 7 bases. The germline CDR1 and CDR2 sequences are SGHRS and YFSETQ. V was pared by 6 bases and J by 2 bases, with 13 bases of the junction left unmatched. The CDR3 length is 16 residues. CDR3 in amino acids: CASKPGGSRVQETQYF. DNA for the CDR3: TGCGCCAGCAAGCCGGGAGGTAGCAGGGTGCAAGAGACCCAGTACTTC.

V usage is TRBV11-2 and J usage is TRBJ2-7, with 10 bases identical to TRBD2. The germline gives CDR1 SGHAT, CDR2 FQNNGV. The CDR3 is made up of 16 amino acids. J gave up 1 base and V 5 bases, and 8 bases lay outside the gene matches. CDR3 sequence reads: CASSPWLAGASYEQYF. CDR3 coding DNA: TGTGCCAGCAGCCCGTGGCTAGCGGGGGCTTCCTACGAGCAGTACTTC. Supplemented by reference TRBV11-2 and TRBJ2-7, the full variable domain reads EAGVAQSPRYKIIEKRQSVAFWCNPISGHATLYWYQQILGQGPKLLIQFQNNGVVDDSQLPKDRFSAERLKGVDSTLKIQPAKLEDSAVYLCASSPWLAGASYEQYFGPGTRLTVT.

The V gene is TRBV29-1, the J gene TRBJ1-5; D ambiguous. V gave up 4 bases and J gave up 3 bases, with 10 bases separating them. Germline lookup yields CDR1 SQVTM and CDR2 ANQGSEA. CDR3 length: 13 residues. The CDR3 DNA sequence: TGCAGCGTTGGGAAAGACATCAATCAGCCCCAGCATTTT. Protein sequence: CSVGKDINQPQHF.